This T cell receptor (beta chain) derives from a study of T cells in Graves' hyperthyroidism and ophthalmopathy. The CDR3 is 13 amino acids. The germline gives CDR1 SGHTA, CDR2 FQGNSA. V gave up 1 base and J gave up 8 bases, with 9 bases separating them. RNA transcripts were the template for amplifying TCR beta CDR3 regions. When the TCR CDR3 underwent first-round RT-PCR, the HTBI primer set was used. TCRdb re-derived calls from the multiplex PCR reads in MiXCR, one entry per CDR3 protein. The sample includes a few hundred thousand distinct CDR3 sequences, 46% of them seen just once. The clonotype originates from a woman under 30 with Graves' hyperthyroidism. The chain couples TRBV7-2 to TRBJ1-3; D call uncertain. Sequenced sample: peripheral blood or thyroid tissue (not recorded which). In DNA, the CDR3 is TGTGCCAGCAGCTTAGTCCCCTGGGACACCATATATTTT. Its protein product is CASSLVPWDTIYF.